This T cell receptor beta chain stems from a study of T-cell reconstitution after alpha-beta-depleted transplantation in children. Study results and caveats: The study reportedly traced alpha-beta T cells about two months after transplant to several hundred expanded graft clones. T-cell counts and diversity at one year post-transplant came mainly from newly produced T cells. Some patients showed high day-60 TCRbeta diversity, which derived from surviving recipient T cells and thymic progenitors.

A remark on this clonotype: What it binds is not known.

Germline CDR1 and CDR2: SGHTA and FQGNSA. This CDR3 is built from 16 residues. Trimming stripped 7 bases from V and 3 bases from J, with 18 bases between. The TCRbeta library was prepared with unique molecular identifiers. TCRdb reprocessed the PCR reads with MiXCR, giving one entry per CDR3 protein. The sample contains under 750,000 distinct CDR3 sequences, 20% to 25% of which appear only once. This TCR came from a boy under three years old who had a stem cell transplant for acute myeloid leukemia, so the T cells may come from the graft donor. This sample comprised PBMCs, mostly from graft donor cells, obtained 360 days after TCRalphabeta/CD19-depleted stem cell transplant. This chain uses TRBV7-2 with TRBJ2-2, with D perhaps assigned TRBD1 or TRBD2 (6 bases each). The CDR3 sequence: CASKGGPRTDTGELFF. The CDR3 DNA reads TGTGCCAGCAAGGGGGGCCCTAGGACGGACACCGGGGAGCTGTTTTTT.